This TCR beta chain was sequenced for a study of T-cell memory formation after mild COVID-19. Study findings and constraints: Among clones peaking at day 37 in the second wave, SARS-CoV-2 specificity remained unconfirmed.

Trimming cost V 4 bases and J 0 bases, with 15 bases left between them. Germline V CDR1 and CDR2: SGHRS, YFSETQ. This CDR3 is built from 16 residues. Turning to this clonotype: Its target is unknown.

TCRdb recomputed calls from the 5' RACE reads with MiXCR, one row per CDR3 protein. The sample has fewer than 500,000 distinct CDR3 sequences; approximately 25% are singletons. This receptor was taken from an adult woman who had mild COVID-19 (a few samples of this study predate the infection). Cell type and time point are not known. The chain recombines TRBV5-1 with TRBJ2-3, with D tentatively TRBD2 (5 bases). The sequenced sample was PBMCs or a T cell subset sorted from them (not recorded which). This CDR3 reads CASSPGVGASTDTQYF. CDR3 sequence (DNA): TGCGCCAGCAGCCCCGGGGTTGGAGCTAGCACAGATACGCAGTATTTT.